This T cell receptor (beta chain) was found in a study of chemoradiotherapy in HPV16-positive cancers. The table came from immunoSEQ multiplex PCR; TCRdb's copy has only in-frame clones and leaves some out. The profile shows around 1,000 clones, around 80% of them singletons. To note about this clone: What it recognizes is unknown.

Study conclusions and caveats: During treatment, candidate HPV-specific clones and E7-related motifs expanded in tumor.

The CDR3 is made up of 10 amino acids. CDR1 is SQVTM and CDR2 is ANQGSEA in the germline V gene. Trimming removed 6 bases at V and 8 bases at J, with 10 bases between. Sequences were derived from tumor tissue, sampled from a patient who underwent chemoradiotherapy. The chain carries TRBV29-1 and TRBJ1-2, with D possibly being TRBD1 (5 bases). The receptor comes from a human donor with HPV-associated anogenital cancer. The CDR3 region has the DNA TGCAGCGTCGACAGTGGGGGCTACACCTTC. Translating gives CSVDSGGYTF.